This T cell receptor (beta chain) comes out of a study of beta chain features in type 1 diabetes (dated by TCRdb to between 2018 and 2020). For the study in its entirety: No differences in mean age, gender distribution, total cell number or subset yield were found between patients and healthy donors. A total of around 110,000,000 sorted cells were examined across all samples, and RNA yield correlated strongly with the number of cells per subset. The study compared TCRB repertoires of sorted circulating CD4+ T cell subsets between recently diagnosed type 1 diabetes patients and matched healthy donors. Regulatory and stem cell-like memory subsets were isolated from only 8 patients and roughly eight healthy donors, whereas naive and central memory subsets came from all 30 or so donors.

Each donor gave one peripheral blood draw, averaging approximately 120 mL, which was collected into heparinised tubes. A BD FACSAria II was used to sort naive, central memory, regulatory and stem cell-like memory CD4+ T cells with a panel that included CD45RO, CCR7, CD25, CD127, CD95 and CD27. All sorted populations exceeded 98% purity. Right away, PBMCs were isolated by Lymphoprep density gradient centrifugation and were stained directly, with no culture step. So that batch effects would be minimized, each experiment stained and sorted samples in pairs, pairing one healthy donor with one patient. Here is what the overall study found, with its caveats: A moderate but significant shortening of TCRB CDR3 length was observed in type 1 diabetes patients in all four CD4+ subsets. Because the HLA sub-analyses included only small numbers of individuals, any influence of HLA type on TCRB rearrangement was left unresolved. PCR might favor shorter templates, but patient and control samples were amplified and corrected together, so any skew would affect both groups equally. Because cDNA was sequenced instead of genomic DNA, activated cells with high expression could be over-represented, although the groups did not differ in activation or CD3 levels. The naive, central memory and regulatory TCRB repertoires appeared to resemble one another more closely among patients than among healthy donors. Fewer insertions and more nucleotide deletions at VDJ recombination sites were observed in patients with type 1 diabetes, implying thymic rearrangement abnormalities.

Inclusive of the bounding cysteine and phenylalanine, the CDR3 is 15 residues long. Just the 45-base CDR3 DNA is kept, in frame starting at base 1. The germline V gene (reference sequence) provides CDR1 MNHEY and CDR2 SMNVEV. V is cut by 2 bases and J by 6 bases, and the space between the germline ends is 14 bases. The entire isolated RNA was reverse transcribed using the High Capacity cDNA Reverse Transcription Kit, and thus expressed TCRB transcripts were sequenced. Deep immunoSEQ sequencing was performed on naive, central memory and regulatory T cell samples, with an average of around 3.4 million total reads per sample. Sorted cells were lysed in RLT buffer and RNA was extracted with DNase-treated RNeasy Micro or Mini kits, depending on cell number. To prevent cross-contamination, each cell subset was processed individually, whereas patient and healthy donor samples were processed jointly. The immunoSEQ multiplex PCR was used to amplify TCRB sequences from cDNA, generating 87-bp fragments that spanned the CDR3 region. The amplicons were sequenced using the Illumina HiSeq platform. In the authors' own workflow: PCR bias was computationally corrected using synthetic template baselines, reads within Hamming distance 2 were collapsed, and singletons that could not be merged were discarded. Reads were aligned against IMGT to assign V, D and J genes, CDR3 length and insertions or deletions at six rearrangement sites. Clonotype counts were normalized to sorted cell number within each subset before computing true diversity and Gini coefficients with the tcR R package. The overlap coefficient, calculated on TCRB nucleotide sequences, was used to quantify repertoire sharing. TCRdb retrieved this table from immuneACCESS and kept in-frame rearrangements only. Not all clones are present; in checked studies, unresolved V genes account for under half, and no reason is known for the remainder. The V and J calls and clone size are taken from that table; D and trimming were inferred from the DNA. In all, the sample holds about 160,000 clones, and 10% of those were seen once. Around 0.48% of the sample rests with the top ten.

Regarding this clone: The target of this receptor is not known. No clone much larger than this one lies a single base away; base qualities are absent.

This receptor chain uses TRBV27 and TRBJ2-1; TRBD1 is perhaps the D gene, given 5 matching bases. The sample was central memory CD4+ T cells from blood. The clonotype originates from a man aged 25 to 45 with type 1 diabetes. The CDR3 protein sequence reads: CASSLRRGRLNEQFF. The DNA sequence is as follows: TGTGCCAGCAGTTTACGAAGGGGCAGACTCAATGAGCAGTTCTTC.